The sequence of this T cell receptor (beta chain) was determined in a study of shared clonotypes between healthy human individuals. CD45RO-negative, CCR7-positively selected cells formed the naive CD8 fraction, excluding terminally differentiated effector memory CD45RA+ cells. Within Nashville, Tennessee resided all donors, each a Caucasian adult. Under the authors' procedure: Filtering of immunoSEQ junctional sequences could not match full-length read filtering. Libraries were prepared by immunoSEQ multiplex PCR; TCRdb keeps only in-frame clonotypes and omits some of them. V and J calls and clone size are as listed in that table; D and trimming were resolved from the DNA. In the table there are 800,000 to 950,000 clones, 90% to 97% of which are singletons. Study-wide results and caveats: Sharing across four donors was seen in 4% to 5.5% of naive CD4 clonotypes.

The V end lost 7 bases, the J end lost 8 bases, and 15 bases lay between the germline ends. This CDR3 is built from 13 residues. Per the germline V gene, CDR1 is SGHAT and CDR2 is FQDESV (reference sequence). On this clone itself: Antigen unknown.

Sequenced material: naive CD8+ T cells sorted from blood. The J gene is TRBJ2-1, the V gene TRBV11-1; maybe TRBD2 (6 bases). This TCR was sampled from a young man in good health. CDR3 sequence: CASTRAGFHEQFF. Here the CDR3 DNA reads TGTGCCAGCACCCGGGCGGGGTTCCATGAGCAGTTCTTC.